A single sample is the source of the 10 T cell receptor beta chains below, sequenced in a study of OX40 agonist ivuxolimab in advanced cancers. Produced via immunoSEQ multiplex PCR; TCRdb's table is partial and in-frame only. The profile shows about 46,000 clones, 88% of them singletons. The sequencing here drew on CD4+ or CD8+ T cells sorted from blood, taken in a trial of the OX40 agonist ivuxolimab. Receptor source: an adult with an advanced solid tumor such as melanoma, head and neck, liver or kidney cancer.

This chain connects TRBV19 to TRBJ2-7; 8 bases match TRBD2. The CDR3 loop spans 16 amino acids. V lost 9 bases, J lost 2 bases, and 15 bases stayed unmatched. CDR1 LNHDA and CDR2 SQIVND come from the germline V gene (reference sequence). CDR3 residues: CASSYSSSGAAYEQYF. The CDR3 nucleotides are TGTGCCAGCAGTTACTCGAGTAGCGGGGCCGCCTACGAGCAGTACTTC.

There are a few counts of this clone. The chain couples TRBV28 to TRBJ1-5; 8 positions match TRBD1. The CDR3 consists of 15 residues. CDR1 is MDHEN and CDR2 is SYDVKM in the germline V gene. V was pared by 2 bases and J by 5 bases, with 5 bases of the junction left unmatched. CDR3 DNA sequence: TGTGCCAGCAGTTTAATCCAGGACAGGGATCAGCCCCAGCATTTT. The encoded protein is CASSLIQDRDQPQHF.

CDR3 residues: CASSPQQGRETQYF. DNA of the CDR3: TGCGCCAGCAGCCCCCAACAGGGGAGAGAGACCCAGTACTTC. This chain links TRBV5-1 with TRBJ2-5, with 7 positions matching TRBD1. Germline CDR1 SGHRS, CDR2 YFSETQ. This CDR3 comprises 14 residues. V lost 4 bases, J lost 4 bases, and 7 bases stayed unmatched.

The V call is TRBV4-1, the J call TRBJ1-4; D ambiguous. The V end was cut by 1 base, the J end by 6 bases, with 12 bases between. Germline V CDR1 and CDR2: MGHRA, YSYEKL. This CDR3 region has 15 residues. In nucleotides, the CDR3 is TGCGCCAGCAGCCAAGTATTCACGGTGTATGAAAAACTGTTTTTT. Translated: CASSQVFTVYEKLFF.

The chain has TRBV29-1 and TRBJ2-5; D possibly corresponds to TRBD2 (6 bases). The CDR3 has 14 residues. The V and J ends lost 4 bases and 3 bases respectively, with 15 bases between them. The V gene's germline CDR1 is SQVTM and CDR2 ANQGSEA. The CDR3 bases are TGCAGCGTTGGACCACTAGCCCAGGAAGAGACCCAGTACTTC. Amino acids: CSVGPLAQEETQYF.

The chain employs TRBV4-1 and TRBJ1-1; D is perhaps TRBD1 (6 bases). Germline assignment: CDR1 MGHRA and CDR2 YSYEKL. V was pared by 4 bases and J by 0 bases, with 18 bases between. The CDR3 runs 17 residues. The CDR3 DNA reads as TGCGCCAGCAGCCTATATCAGGGGCGACTAATGAACACTGAAGCTTTCTTT. Translation gives CASSLYQGRLMNTEAFF.

Only one count was recorded for this clone. The chain employs TRBV5-5 and TRBJ1-1, with D maybe TRBD1 (5 bases). V lost 4 bases and J 4 bases, leaving 14 bases between the germline ends. CDR1 is SGHKS and CDR2 is YYEKEE in the germline V gene (reference sequence). The CDR3 covers 14 residues. CDR3 sequence (DNA): TGTGCCAGCAGCCCGGCCGGGGGACTCACTGAAGCTTTCTTT. Protein sequence: CASSPAGGLTEAFF.

This clone has only one observation. The chain is built from TRBV6-1 and TRBJ1-3; tentatively, D is TRBD1 (5 bases). The CDR3 is 15 amino acids. V lost 5 bases and J lost 8, with 19 bases in between. The V gene's germline CDR1 is MNHNS and CDR2 SASEGT. This CDR3 reads CASSSRDSEGDTIYF. The CDR3 bases are TGTGCCAGCAGTTCCCGGGACTCAGAGGGAGACACCATATATTTT.

The chain uses TRBV6-5 and TRBJ2-1; either TRBD1 or TRBD2 may supply D (5 bases each). The germline CDR1 and CDR2 sequences are MNHEY and SVGAGI. Trimming took off 11 bases at V and 7 bases at J, with 18 bases between the two ends. This CDR3 is 13 amino acids long. The DNA of the CDR3 is TGTGCCTCCTCCGGGACCGTGCTAAATGAGCAGTTCTTC. Amino acids: CASSGTVLNEQFF.

Note on this clone: Different DNA sequences within this sample yield the same CDR3. V usage is TRBV19 and J usage is TRBJ2-1, with D uncertain. This CDR3 region has 13 residues. The ends were cut back, 3 bases at V and 2 bases at J, with 5 bases in the middle. Germline-derived CDR1 and CDR2 are LNHDA and SQIVND (reference sequence). CDR3 protein: CASSIGTYNEQFF. The DNA for the CDR3 is TGTGCCAGTAGTATTGGGACCTACAATGAGCAGTTCTTC.